Listed here is a single T cell receptor beta chain. Its target is not known. This sample stems from a study of CXCR3-negative and CXCR3-positive naive CD8 T cells. The study, taken as a whole, reports: TRB CDR3s were more hydrophobic in CXCR3-positive than in CXCR3-negative naive cells.

The V gene's germline CDR1 is SGHAT and CDR2 FQNNGV. The CDR3 extends over 15 amino acids. CD45RO-CCR7+CD27+CD95- expression identified naive CD8+ T cells. UMI-labeled 5' RACE TRB cDNA libraries were prepared from the cells. Using the 5' RACE reads, TCRdb records one entry per CDR3 protein without DNA. Its table lists 45,000 to 75,000 distinct CDR3 sequences. The chain joins TRBV11-2 to TRBJ1-3; TCRdb returns TRBD1, unconfirmable since there is no DNA. The sequence derives from a human donor in good health. Some clones in this sample may be carry-over from other donors' samples. The source material was naive CXCR3- CD8+ T cells from blood. Subset meaning: CD45RO-CCR7+CD27+CD95- naive CD8+ T cells lacking CXCR3 (TNR3-). The CDR3: CASSLGPGTANTIYF. Looking up the rest from reference TRBV11-2 and TRBJ1-3 gives the full variable domain: EAGVAQSPRYKIIEKRQSVAFWCNPISGHATLYWYQQILGQGPKLLIQFQNNGVVDDSQLPKDRFSAERLKGVDSTLKIQPAKLEDSAVYLCASSLGPGTANTIYFGEGSWLTVV.